The source of this T cell receptor (beta chain) is a study of T cell responses to AZD1222 COVID-19 vaccine. The study's findings and limits: Elevations in Spike-specific TCR breadth and depth followed administration of two AZD1222 doses. White British ancestry dominated among donors, who included more females, and clonal diversity was possibly underestimated.

V was clipped by 10 bases and J by 2 bases, with 14 bases between them. The CDR3 covers 14 residues. Germline V gene sequence: CDR1 LNHDA, CDR2 SQIVND (reference sequence). Repertoires were generated with immunoSEQ multiplex PCR, while TCRdb's copy carries only in-frame clones and drops some. The sample consists of some 67,000 clones, roughly 80% of them appearing once. As to this clone: The antigen is undetermined.

The rearrangement uses TRBV19 and TRBJ2-2, with D possibly TRBD1 on 6 matching bases. The clonotype comes from an adult who received the AZD1222 COVID-19 vaccine. Sequences were derived from peripheral blood, sampled 28 days after the second AZD1222 dose. Written as DNA, the CDR3 is TGTGCCACCACGCAGGGGTTCAACACCGGGGAGCTGTTTTTT. It encodes CATTQGFNTGELFF.